These 8 T cell receptor beta chains came from one sample sequenced in a study of T cells in Graves' hyperthyroidism and ophthalmopathy. RNA transcripts were the template for amplifying TCR beta CDR3 regions. RT-PCR in the first round (using the HTBI primer set) targeted the TCR CDR3. TCRdb reprocessed the multiplex PCR reads with MiXCR, giving one entry per CDR3 protein. The data contain a few hundred thousand distinct CDR3 sequences, 25% of them singletons. The sample was blood. Every receptor here comes from a man aged 50-60 years with Graves' hyperthyroidism.

The genes are TRBV6-1 and TRBJ2-2; 7 nucleotides agree with TRBD1. The CDR3 length is 16 residues. Germline loops: CDR1 MNHNS, CDR2 SASEGT. J gave up 2 bases and V 6 bases, and 9 bases lay outside the gene matches. CDR3 nucleotide sequence: TGTGCCAGCAGAATTATCCGGGACAGAAACACCGGGGAGCTGTTTTTT. Protein sequence: CASRIIRDRNTGELFF.

CDR3 sequence (DNA): TGTGCCAGCAGCTCGGACACCCTCCAGGATACGCAGTATTTT. Its translation is CASSSDTLQDTQYF. The V call is TRBV7-3, the J call TRBJ2-3; D possibly corresponds to TRBD1 (5 bases). Germline CDR1 and CDR2: SGHTA and FQGTGA. V lost 4 bases to trimming and J lost 6 bases, with 14 bases between them. The CDR3 consists of 14 residues.

This clonotype was picked up one time. The gene calls are TRBV28 and TRBJ1-5; 7 bases are a match to TRBD1. This CDR3 spans 19 amino acids. With V trimmed by 1 base and J by 5 bases, 17 bases remained unmatched. Germline CDR1 is MDHEN and CDR2 is SYDVKM. The chain's CDR3 is CASSLLNRGGFVWYQPQHF. In DNA, the CDR3 is TGTGCCAGCAGTTTATTAAACAGGGGCGGGTTTGTTTGGTATCAGCCCCAGCATTTT. Complete variable domain (other parts from reference TRBV28 and TRBJ1-5): DVKVTQSSRYLVKRTGEKVFLECVQDMDHENMFWYRQDPGLGLRLIYFSYDVKMKEKGDIPEGYSVSREKKERFSLILESASTNQTSMYLCASSLLNRGGFVWYQPQHFGDGTRLSIL.

This clonotype was recorded at least ten times. The V and J genes are TRBV27 and TRBJ2-1; 11 nucleotides align to TRBD2. With V trimmed by 7 bases and J by 7 bases, 9 bases remained unmatched. CDR1 is MNHEY and CDR2 is SMNVEV in the germline V gene (reference sequence). This CDR3 is 15 amino acids long. This chain's CDR3 is CASNKLAGVSNEQFF. The DNA for the CDR3 is TGTGCCAGCAATAAACTAGCGGGAGTATCGAATGAGCAGTTCTTC.

In this sample, this clonotype turned up a few times. The V and J genes are TRBV3-1 and TRBJ2-7, with D unclear. V was pared by 6 bases and J by 0 bases, with 12 bases between. Germline V gene data show CDR1 as LGHDT and CDR2 as YNNKEL (reference sequence). The CDR3 runs 14 residues. In nucleotides, the CDR3 is TGTGCCAGCAGTCACCCGCCCAGCTCCTACGAGCAGTACTTC. This encodes CASSHPPSSYEQYF.

As regards this clonotype: A much bigger clone sits one base away, suggesting this may be a read error. The rearrangement joins TRBV9 to TRBJ2-5, with D perhaps TRBD2 (6 bases). Germline CDR1 reads SGDLS; CDR2 reads YYNGEE. V gave up 4 bases and J gave up 3 bases, with 19 bases separating them. The CDR3 loop spans 16 amino acids. The CDR3 sequence: CASSSAWRDGEETQYF. CDR3 sequence (DNA): TGTGCCAGCAGCTCAGCGTGGCGGGACGGGGAAGAGACCCAGTACTTC.

This clonotype has a handful of counts. V is TRBV24-1 and J is TRBJ1-2, with TRBD1 matching 10 bases. Trimming cost V 4 bases and J 8 bases; bases outside gene matches: 9. This CDR3 contains 15 residues. The germline V gene encodes CDR1 KGHDR and CDR2 SFDVKD. CDR3 coding DNA: TGTGCCACCAGTGAACGCGGGACAGGGGCAGAAGGCTACACCTTC. It translates to CATSERGTGAEGYTF.

This clonotype was recorded many times. J is TRBJ2-5 and V is TRBV28; D is ambiguous. The V end lost 4 bases, the J end lost 2 bases, and 11 bases lay between the germline ends. The CDR3 is 14 amino acids. Per germline, CDR1 MDHEN and CDR2 SYDVKM. In nucleotides, the CDR3 is TGTGCCAGCAGTTCTCGCCAGCGACAAGAGACCCAGTACTTC. Its protein is CASSSRQRQETQYF. Combining the CDR3 with reference TRBV28 and TRBJ2-5 gives the whole variable domain DVKVTQSSRYLVKRTGEKVFLECVQDMDHENMFWYRQDPGLGLRLIYFSYDVKMKEKGDIPEGYSVSREKKERFSLILESASTNQTSMYLCASSSRQRQETQYFGPGTRLLVL.